What follows are 26 T cell receptor beta chains derived from one specimen sequenced in a study of T cells in Graves' hyperthyroidism and ophthalmopathy. Regions amplified from RNA transcripts were the TCR beta CDR3 regions. The primer set for the first-round RT-PCR of the TCR CDR3 was HTBI. TCRdb passed the multiplex PCR reads through MiXCR, listing each CDR3 protein once. This table has some 300,000 distinct CDR3 sequences, roughly 15% appearing once. Specimen: blood. These receptor sequences come from a man aged 25-40 years with Graves' hyperthyroidism.

The chain recombines TRBV6-4 with TRBJ1-5; D remains ambiguous. The CDR3 is 14 amino acids. In germline, CDR1 is MRHNA, CDR2 SNTAGT. Trimming took off 6 bases at V and 7 bases at J, with 16 bases between the two ends. The CDR3 reads CASRMGEGRQPQHF. The CDR3 DNA reads as TGTGCCAGCAGGATGGGAGAGGGTCGACAGCCCCAGCATTTT.

This clonotype was seen many times. The J gene is TRBJ2-1, the V gene TRBV20-1, with D unresolved. Germline V gene sequence: CDR1 DFQATT, CDR2 SNEGSKA (reference sequence). The CDR3 is 14 amino acids. Trimming took off 4 bases at V and 7 bases at J, with 17 bases between the two ends. The CDR3 bases are TGCAGTGCTATAGACGCCCGGGCATTGAATGAGCAGTTCTTC. This translates into CSAIDARALNEQFF.

This clonotype was detected only a few times. This chain joins TRBV5-4 and TRBJ2-1; 8 nucleotides line up with TRBD2. The CDR3 runs 16 residues. V shed 5 bases, J shed 6 bases, and the junction held 13 bases outside the gene matches. The germline gives CDR1 SGHNT, CDR2 YYREEE (reference sequence). The CDR3 region has the DNA TGTGCCAGCAGTGGGCGGGAGGCGGATGGGAGCAATGAGCAGTTCTTC. Amino acids: CASSGREADGSNEQFF.

This clonotype was observed at least ten times. This rearrangement joins TRBV12-3 or TRBV12-4 to TRBJ1-1; D call uncertain. This CDR3 is built from 13 residues. Trimming left V 5 bases short and J 5 bases short, with 12 bases between. The CDR3 loop is CASSETLRTEAFF. CDR3 nucleotide sequence: TGTGCCAGCAGTGAGACCCTTAGAACTGAAGCTTTCTTT.

This clonotype occurred many times. This rearrangement joins TRBV2 to TRBJ2-2; no reliable D call. Trimming took 7 bases from V and 1 from J, leaving 10 bases between them. Looked up from germline, CDR1 is SNHLY and CDR2 is FYNNEI. This CDR3 contains 14 residues. This chain's CDR3 is CASKLLVNTGELFF. The CDR3 DNA reads TGTGCCAGCAAGCTCCTAGTGAACACCGGGGAGCTGTTTTTT.

The rearrangement links TRBV7-8 to TRBJ2-1; D uncertain. V was cut by 5 bases and J by 5 bases, with 16 bases left in between. The germline V gene has CDR1 SGHVS and CDR2 FQNEAQ. There are 15 residues in the CDR3. The CDR3 loop reads CASSADPGLDNEQFF. The DNA for the CDR3 is TGTGCCAGCAGCGCGGACCCCGGGTTAGACAATGAGCAGTTCTTC.

This clonotype was detected ten times or more. The rearrangement links TRBV6-1 to TRBJ2-5; 8 nucleotides line up with TRBD1. Germline V gene lookup returns CDR1 MNHNS and CDR2 SASEGT. Trimming removed 10 bases from V and 5 bases from J; junction bases left unmatched: 9. This CDR3 has 13 amino acids. The DNA for the CDR3 is TGTGCCATCGGACAGGGTGGGTGGGAGACCCAGTACTTC. Its protein product is CAIGQGGWETQYF.

This clonotype was seen repeatedly, ten times or more. The chain links TRBV9 to TRBJ2-5; TRBD1 matches 7 bases. Germline CDR1 reads SGDLS; CDR2 reads YYNGEE. J was trimmed by 7 bases and V by 3 bases; bases with no gene match: 6. This CDR3 has 13 amino acids. Written as DNA, the CDR3 is TGTGCCAGCAGCGAAACAGGGGATGGGACCCAGTACTTC. Amino acids: CASSETGDGTQYF.

This clonotype showed up many times. This chain links TRBV18 with TRBJ2-5; D might be TRBD2 (6 bases). This CDR3 has 13 residues. V shed 3 bases and J shed 2 bases, with 7 bases lying between them. Germline values: CDR1 KGHSH, CDR2 LQKENI. The CDR3 loop reads CASSPGGQETQYF. The CDR3 DNA reads as TGTGCCAGCTCACCCGGGGGACAAGAGACCCAGTACTTC.

This clonotype was seen many times. The rearrangement uses TRBV5-1 and TRBJ2-3, with D perhaps being TRBD1 or TRBD2 (5 bases each). Trimming removed 4 bases at V and 8 bases at J, with 20 bases between. Germline CDR1 and CDR2: SGHRS and YFSETQ. The CDR3 has 15 amino acids. In DNA, the CDR3 is TGCGCCAGCAGCGCGACCGGGACCGGTGGTGGTACGCAGTATTTT. Residues: CASSATGTGGGTQYF.

Ten or more counts support this clonotype. V is TRBV7-2 and J is TRBJ1-1; maybe TRBD1 (5 bases). V was cut by 4 bases and J by 7 bases, with 19 bases left in between. Germline loops: CDR1 SGHTA, CDR2 FQGNSA. This CDR3 has 15 amino acids. CDR3 sequence (DNA): TGTGCCAGCAGCTCCCGGGACGGTGGCGTATTTGAAGCTTTCTTT. It is translated as CASSSRDGGVFEAFF. The entire variable domain, with the rest obtained from reference TRBV7-2 and TRBJ1-1, is as follows: GAGVSQSPSNKVTEKGKDVELRCDPISGHTALYWYRQSLGQGLEFLIYFQGNSAPDKSGLPSDRFSAERTGGSVSTLTIQRTQQEDSAVYLCASSSRDGGVFEAFFGQGTRLTVV.

This clonotype was observed at least ten times. The chain has TRBV24-1 and TRBJ2-7; 7 bases map to TRBD1. Per the germline V gene, CDR1 is KGHDR and CDR2 is SFDVKD. V dropped 9 bases and J dropped 3; count of bases not matched to a gene: 7. The CDR3 is 13 amino acids. CDR3 bases: TGTGCCACCTCTAAAGGGGGCGACTACGAGCAGTACTTC. The encoded protein is CATSKGGDYEQYF.

This clonotype has more than one count but fewer than ten. The chain employs TRBV7-9 and TRBJ1-2, with unresolved D. Germline values: CDR1 SEHNR, CDR2 FQNEAQ (reference sequence). The CDR3 covers 14 residues. Trimming removed 4 bases at V and 2 bases at J, with 11 bases between. The CDR3 DNA reads TGTGCCAGCAGCTCTCACGGACTGAACTATGGCTACACCTTC. It codes for CASSSHGLNYGYTF.

This clonotype has a count of ten or more. V and J are TRBV28 and TRBJ2-7; possibly TRBD2 for D (6 bases). V shed 2 bases and J shed 5 bases, with 16 bases lying between them. CDR1 is MDHEN and CDR2 is SYDVKM in the germline V gene. The CDR3 has 15 residues. The CDR3 spells CASSLIGGERNEQYF. CDR3 DNA: TGTGCCAGCAGTTTAATAGGAGGGGAGAGGAACGAGCAGTACTTC.

V and J are TRBV19 and TRBJ2-5, with 7 bases matching TRBD1. This CDR3 has 14 amino acids. Losses at the gene ends were 5 bases for V and 5 bases for J; bases not matched to a gene: 8. CDR1 LNHDA and CDR2 SQIVND come from the germline V gene (reference sequence). CDR3 sequence: CASSASTGVETQYF. The CDR3 region has the DNA TGTGCCAGTAGTGCTAGTACAGGGGTGGAGACCCAGTACTTC.

This clonotype came up many times. The chain uses TRBV20-1 and TRBJ2-7; 7 bases agree with TRBD1. The CDR3 covers 13 residues. The J segment lost 2 bases and the V segment lost 6 bases, leaving 7 bases of the junction unmatched. CDR1 DFQATT and CDR2 SNEGSKA come from the germline V gene (reference sequence). Written as DNA, the CDR3 is TGCAGTGCCTCTTGGGACAGTCCCTACGAGCAGTACTTC. The encoded protein is CSASWDSPYEQYF.

This clonotype was detected many times. The chain recombines TRBV7-8 with TRBJ1-2, with D possibly matching TRBD1 (5 bases). The V gene lost 1 base and the J gene lost 2 bases, with 17 bases spanning the gap. Germline loops: CDR1 SGHVS, CDR2 FQNEAQ. This CDR3 has 17 amino acids. The DNA for the CDR3 is TGTGCCAGCAGCTTAGGGGGCCTCCCCCGGTTAAACTATGGCTACACCTTC. Encoded protein: CASSLGGLPRLNYGYTF.

This clonotype was seen a handful of times. This chain joins TRBV19 and TRBJ2-5; no reliable D call. V lost 4 bases and J 2 bases, leaving 8 bases between the germline ends. This CDR3 region has 13 residues. CDR1 is LNHDA and CDR2 is SQIVND in the germline V gene (reference sequence). The CDR3 coding sequence is TGTGCCAGTAGTAGTCTACGACAAGAGACCCAGTACTTC. It codes for CASSSLRQETQYF. Full variable domain (rest looked up from reference TRBV19 and TRBJ2-5): DGGITQSPKYLFRKEGQNVTLSCEQNLNHDAMYWYRQDPGQGLRLIYYSQIVNDFQKGDIAEGYSVSREKKESFPLTVTSAQKNPTAFYLCASSSLRQETQYFGPGTRLLVL.

The rearrangement links TRBV5-5 to TRBJ2-5; possible D gene TRBD2, 5 bases. The V end was cut by 4 bases, the J end by 5 bases, with 21 bases between. This CDR3 region has 16 residues. The V gene's germline CDR1 is SGHKS and CDR2 YYEKEE (reference sequence). CDR3 DNA: TGTGCCAGCAGCCCGGGGTCCGAACCGAGCTTTGAGACCCAGTACTTC. Translating gives CASSPGSEPSFETQYF.

This clonotype was detected many times. This chain links TRBV7-2 with TRBJ2-7; a possible D gene is TRBD1 (5 bases). Germline CDR1 and CDR2: SGHTA and FQGNSA. Trimming shortened V by 1 base and J by 1 base, and 11 bases separated the two germline ends. This CDR3 region has 15 residues. CDR3 sequence: CASSLGQGLSYEQYF. For the CDR3, the DNA is TGTGCCAGCAGCTTAGGTCAGGGATTATCCTACGAGCAGTACTTC.

This clonotype appeared once. The J gene is TRBJ2-1, the V gene TRBV5-1; 10 nucleotides line up with TRBD1. Germline CDR1 and CDR2: SGHRS and YFSETQ. CDR3 size: 15 residues. The trim removed 3 bases at V and 8 bases at J, leaving 8 bases unmatched. The CDR3 reads CASSSGQGLVDEQFF. In nucleotides, the CDR3 is TGCGCCAGCAGCTCGGGACAGGGGCTTGTCGATGAGCAGTTCTTC.

This clonotype was counted many times. J is TRBJ2-1 and V is TRBV7-9, with 12 bases that match TRBD2. The CDR3 totals 16 residues. The V segment lost 3 bases and the J segment 6 bases; nucleotides outside the gene matches: 6. Germline assignment: CDR1 SEHNR and CDR2 FQNEAQ (reference sequence). The CDR3 sequence is CASSFTTSGSFNEQFF. CDR3 bases: TGTGCCAGCAGCTTTACGACTAGCGGGAGTTTCAATGAGCAGTTCTTC. The entire variable domain, with the rest obtained from reference TRBV7-9 and TRBJ2-1, is as follows: DTGVSQNPRHKITKRGQNVTFRCDPISEHNRLYWYRQTLGQGPEFLTYFQNEAQLEKSRLLSDRFSAERPKGSFSTLEIQRTEQGDSAMYLCASSFTTSGSFNEQFFGPGTRLTVL.

This clonotype has more than one count but fewer than ten. This chain links TRBV7-9 with TRBJ2-4; TRBD2 is a possible D gene (6 bases). Trimming removed 2 bases from V and 2 bases from J, with 13 bases in between. Looked up from germline, CDR1 is SEHNR and CDR2 is FQNEAQ (reference sequence). The CDR3 sequence is 16 residues long. In nucleotides, the CDR3 is TGTGCCAGCAGCTTACAGGTCGGGAGAACCAAAAACATTCAGTACTTC. Protein: CASSLQVGRTKNIQYF.

At least ten counts were recorded for this clonotype. The chain recombines TRBV10-3 with TRBJ2-1; 10 bases are shared with TRBD2. The CDR3 totals 16 residues. Germline values: CDR1 ENHRY, CDR2 SYGVKD. With 6 bases clipped from V and 7 bases from J, the junction kept 12 bases outside the gene matches. The CDR3 reads CAIRTMSGRAGNEQFF. Written as DNA, the CDR3 is TGTGCCATCAGAACCATGAGCGGGAGGGCCGGGAATGAGCAGTTCTTC.

V gene TRBV10-2 combines with J gene TRBJ1-1; no clear D. Germline V CDR1 and CDR2: WSHSY, SAAADI. The CDR3 runs to 12 residues. Deletions cut 0 bases from V and 4 bases from J, with 3 bases between. The CDR3 region has the DNA TGCGCCAGCAGTGAGTCGGGCACTGAAGCTTTCTTT. It specifies CASSESGTEAFF.

In this sample, this clonotype turned up many times. The chain recombines TRBV5-1 with TRBJ2-1; TRBD1 matches 8 bases. J gave up 5 bases and V 3 bases, and 7 bases lay outside the gene matches. Germline loops: CDR1 SGHRS, CDR2 YFSETQ. This CDR3 contains 15 residues. The CDR3 nucleotides read TGCGCCAGCAGCTCAACAGGGGGTTCTCACAATGAGCAGTTCTTC. It encodes CASSSTGGSHNEQFF.